The present TCR beta chain was sequenced within a study of T cell changes during pregnancy in multiple sclerosis. Only in-frame clones appear in the TCRdb table, and some are missing; sequencing was by immunoSEQ multiplex PCR. The sample has tens of thousands of clones; roughly 90% are singletons. CDR3 length: 14 residues. Trimming cost V 6 bases and J 4 bases; bases outside gene matches: 4. The V gene's germline CDR1 is SGDLS and CDR2 YYNGEE. This TCR was recovered from a female donor in good health, enrolled as a control in a pregnancy study. The source was peripheral blood, collected in the first trimester of pregnancy. This rearrangement joins TRBV9 to TRBJ2-3; 11 bases are a match to TRBD2. The CDR3 is CASTLAGDPDTQYF. DNA of the CDR3: TGTGCCAGCACACTAGCGGGAGACCCAGATACGCAGTATTTT.